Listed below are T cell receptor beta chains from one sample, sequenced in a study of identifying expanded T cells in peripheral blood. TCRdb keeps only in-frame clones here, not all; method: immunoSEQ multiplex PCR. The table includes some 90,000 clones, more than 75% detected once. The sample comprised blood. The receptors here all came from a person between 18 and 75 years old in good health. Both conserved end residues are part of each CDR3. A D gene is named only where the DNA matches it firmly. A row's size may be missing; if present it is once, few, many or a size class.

CDR3: CASIGGGAPGTGELFF; DNA: TGTGCCAGCATAGGCGGGGGGGCTCCCGGCACCGGGGAGCTGTTTTTT; size: NA; V: TRBV2; D: TRBD2; J: TRBJ2-2
CDR3: CSVWTGRENTQYF; DNA: TGCAGCGTGTGGACAGGTCGGGAAAATACGCAGTATTTT; size: NA; V: TRBV29-1; D: TRBD1; J: TRBJ2-3
CDR3: CASSLTSGGYDEQFF; DNA: TGTGCCAGCAGCCTCACTAGCGGGGGGTACGATGAGCAGTTCTTC; size: NA; V: TRBV7-2; D: TRBD2; J: TRBJ2-1
CDR3: CASSLLTPAGNTIYF; DNA: TGTGCCAGCAGCTTGTTGACTCCAGCTGGAAACACCATATATTTT; size: NA; V: TRBV5-6; D: NA; J: TRBJ1-3
CDR3: CASSNGFNNYGYTF; DNA: TGTGCCAGTAGTAATGGGTTTAACAACTATGGCTACACCTTC; size: NA; V: TRBV19; D: NA; J: TRBJ1-2
CDR3: CASSSRTWGVGSPLHF; DNA: TGTGCCAGCAGCTCCCGGACGTGGGGGGTTGGTTCACCCCTCCACTTT; size: few; V: TRBV7-2; D: NA; J: TRBJ1-6
CDR3: CASSSSVGGYTF; DNA: NA; size: NA; V: TRBV28; D: NA; J: TRBJ1-2
CDR3: CASTPGYEQYF; DNA: TGTGCCAGCACCCCAGGCTACGAGCAGTACTTC; size: NA; V: TRBV18; D: NA; J: TRBJ2-7
CDR3: CAISEREEYTEAFF; DNA: TGTGCCATCAGTGAGCGGGAGGAATACACTGAAGCTTTCTTT; size: NA; V: TRBV10-3; D: NA; J: TRBJ1-1
CDR3: CASRGLYEQYF; DNA: TGTGCCAGCAGGGGGCTCTACGAGCAGTACTTC; size: NA; V: TRBV2; D: NA; J: TRBJ2-7
CDR3: CASSNRGAEDTEAFF; DNA: TGTGCCAGCAGTAACCGGGGGGCCGAGGACACTGAAGCTTTCTTT; size: NA; V: TRBV6-5; D: NA; J: TRBJ1-1
CDR3: CASSPYRGQETQYF; DNA: TGTGCCAGCAGTCCCTACAGGGGGCAGGAGACCCAGTACTTC; size: NA; V: TRBV27; D: TRBD1; J: TRBJ2-5
CDR3: CAWSNGYEQYF; DNA: TGTGCCTGGAGTAATGGGTACGAGCAGTACTTC; size: NA; V: TRBV30; D: NA; J: TRBJ2-7
CDR3: CASSPRTGGLNGYTF; DNA: TGTGCCAGCAGTCCTAGGACAGGGGGATTGAACGGCTACACCTTC; size: NA; V: TRBV7-2; D: TRBD1; J: TRBJ1-2
CDR3: CASSGVVQDTQYF; DNA: TGTGCCAGTAGTGGGGTCGTTCAGGATACGCAGTATTTT; size: NA; V: TRBV19; D: NA; J: TRBJ2-3
CDR3: CASSFGLAGGPGTQYF; DNA: TGCGCCAGCAGCTTCGGACTAGCGGGGGGGCCAGGGACCCAGTACTTC; size: NA; V: TRBV5-1; D: TRBD2; J: TRBJ2-5
CDR3: CASSLVFGGQETQYF; DNA: TGTGCCAGCAGCTTAGTCTTTGGGGGTCAAGAGACCCAGTACTTC; size: NA; V: TRBV7-7; D: NA; J: TRBJ2-5
CDR3: CASSSQGGNQPQHF; DNA: TGTGCCAGCAGTTCTCAAGGGGGCAATCAGCCCCAGCATTTT; size: NA; V: TRBV6-6; D: NA; J: TRBJ1-5
CDR3: CASSPRISTDTQYF; DNA: TGCGCCAGCAGCCCCCGAATAAGCACAGATACGCAGTATTTT; size: NA; V: TRBV4-1; D: NA; J: TRBJ2-3
CDR3: CASSGTSGGFTDTQYF; DNA: TGTGCCAGCAGTGGGACTAGCGGGGGGTTCACAGATACGCAGTATTTT; size: NA; V: TRBV2; D: TRBD2; J: TRBJ2-3
CDR3: CASRAEPAKNIQYF; DNA: TGCGCCAGCAGGGCAGAACCAGCCAAAAACATTCAGTACTTC; size: NA; V: TRBV5-1; D: NA; J: TRBJ2-4
CDR3: CASSYSYGDPTREQYF; DNA: TGTGCCAGCAGTTACTCTTACGGGGATCCCACGCGTGAGCAGTACTTC; size: NA; V: TRBV6-5; D: NA; J: TRBJ2-7
CDR3: CASSFAPAGWKEAFF; DNA: TGTGCCAGCAGCTTCGCTCCCGCAGGGTGGAAAGAAGCTTTCTTT; size: NA; V: TRBV5-6; D: NA; J: TRBJ1-1
CDR3: CASSLGRTLPYEQYF; DNA: TGTGCCAGCAGCTTAGGCAGGACCCTTCCCTACGAGCAGTACTTC; size: NA; V: TRBV7-8; D: NA; J: TRBJ2-7
CDR3: CASSYSNLAYEQYF; DNA: TGTGCCAGCAGTTACTCGAATTTAGCCTACGAGCAGTACTTC; size: once; V: TRBV6-5; D: NA; J: TRBJ2-7
CDR3: CATSGTSGGVYNEQFF; DNA: TGTGCCACCAGCGGGACTAGCGGGGGGGTCTACAATGAGCAGTTCTTC; size: NA; V: TRBV15; D: TRBD2; J: TRBJ2-1
CDR3: CASSERFTGTKNIQYF; DNA: TGCGCCAGCAGCGAGCGGTTCACAGGGACAAAAAACATTCAGTACTTC; size: NA; V: TRBV4-1; D: NA; J: TRBJ2-4
CDR3: CASRLTGANVLTF; DNA: TGTGCCAGCAGGCTTACTGGGGCCAACGTCCTGACTTTC; size: few; V: TRBV6-5; D: NA; J: TRBJ2-6
CDR3: CASSLARGGADNEQFF; DNA: TGTGCCAGCAGCTTAGCTAGAGGGGGGGCCGACAATGAGCAGTTCTTC; size: NA; V: TRBV7-6; D: NA; J: TRBJ2-1
CDR3: CASSLDRVRGPF; DNA: TGTGCCAGCAGCTTAGATCGGGTCCGAGGCCCCTTC; size: few; V: TRBV11-3; D: NA; J: TRBJ1-2
CDR3: CASSPSPYRGKGTEAFF; DNA: TGTGCCAGCTCACCATCCCCGTACAGGGGGAAGGGCACTGAAGCTTTCTTT; size: NA; V: TRBV18; D: TRBD1; J: TRBJ1-1
CDR3: CSVVTGGNRGGYTF; DNA: TGCAGCGTTGTTACAGGGGGGAACAGGGGTGGCTACACCTTC; size: NA; V: TRBV29-1; D: TRBD1; J: TRBJ1-2
CDR3: CASSSRGGGNNYGYTF; DNA: TGTGCCAGCAGCTCCCGTGGGGGGGGAAACAACTATGGCTACACCTTC; size: NA; V: TRBV7-9; D: NA; J: TRBJ1-2
CDR3: CASSQAGIQGYGANVLTF; DNA: TGCGCCAGCAGCCAGGCTGGGATACAGGGATATGGGGCCAACGTCCTGACTTTC; size: NA; V: TRBV4-3; D: NA; J: TRBJ2-6
CDR3: CATSRDSVVKNTEAFF; DNA: TGTGCCACCAGCAGAGATTCGGTGGTGAAGAACACTGAAGCTTTCTTT; size: NA; V: TRBV15; D: NA; J: TRBJ1-1
CDR3: CSAPRRETQYF; DNA: TGCAGTGCCCCTCGCCGAGAGACCCAGTACTTC; size: NA; V: TRBV20-1; D: NA; J: TRBJ2-5
CDR3: CASSFGLAASNEQYF; DNA: TGTGCCAGCAGCTTTGGACTAGCGGCGAGCAACGAGCAGTACTTC; size: NA; V: TRBV7-2; D: TRBD2; J: TRBJ2-7
CDR3: CASSLLGPLGDTEAFF; DNA: TGTGCCAGCAGCTTGCTGGGGCCGCTAGGGGACACTGAAGCTTTCTTT; size: once; V: TRBV5-6; D: NA; J: TRBJ1-1
CDR3: CASSDRYGYTF; DNA: TGCGCCAGCAGTGATCGGTATGGCTACACCTTC; size: NA; V: TRBV10-2; D: NA; J: TRBJ1-2
CDR3: CASSFTGGGGNTIYF; DNA: TGTGCCAGCAGCTTCACAGGGGGCGGAGGAAACACCATATATTTT; size: NA; V: TRBV7-2; D: TRBD1; J: TRBJ1-3
CDR3: CASSHGGDRGSSYTF; DNA: TGTGCCAGCAGCCACGGCGGGGACAGGGGAAGCAGCTACACCTTC; size: NA; V: TRBV7-9; D: TRBD1; J: TRBJ1-2
CDR3: CAVHNWAHGYTF; DNA: TGTGCCGTCCACAATTGGGCTCATGGCTACACCTTC; size: NA; V: TRBV27; D: NA; J: TRBJ1-2
CDR3: CASSLLTSGGQDTQYF; DNA: TGTGCCAGTAGTCTTTTAACTAGCGGGGGCCAAGATACGCAGTATTTT; size: NA; V: TRBV19; D: TRBD2; J: TRBJ2-3
CDR3: CASSSRAGGHEQYF; DNA: TGCGCCAGCTCGAGCAGGGCGGGGGGCCACGAGCAGTACTTC; size: NA; V: TRBV10-2; D: TRBD2; J: TRBJ2-7
CDR3: CASSLVTGRTEAFF; DNA: TGTGCCAGCAGCTTAGTTACAGGGCGTACTGAAGCTTTCTTT; size: NA; V: TRBV7-2; D: NA; J: TRBJ1-1
CDR3: CASSLAWQQETQYF; DNA: TGTGCCAGCAGCTTGGCCTGGCAGCAAGAGACCCAGTACTTC; size: once; V: TRBV5-8; D: NA; J: TRBJ2-5
CDR3: CASSILLAGSEQYF; DNA: TGTGCCAGTAGTATTCTACTAGCGGGGAGCGAGCAGTACTTC; size: NA; V: TRBV19; D: TRBD2; J: TRBJ2-7
CDR3: CASSLQASGYNEQFF; DNA: TGTGCCAGCAGCTTACAGGCTAGCGGTTACAATGAGCAGTTCTTC; size: NA; V: TRBV7-9; D: TRBD2; J: TRBJ2-1
CDR3: CSVAPRQIDTQYF; DNA: TGCAGCGTTGCGCCCAGACAGATAGATACGCAGTATTTT; size: once; V: TRBV29-1; D: NA; J: TRBJ2-3
CDR3: CASRRSGTANTGELFF; DNA: TGTGCCAGCAGGAGATCCGGGACAGCGAACACCGGGGAGCTGTTTTTT; size: once; V: TRBV6-6; D: TRBD1; J: TRBJ2-2
CDR3: CASGRGQGVHEQYF; DNA: TGTGCCAGCGGCCGGGGACAGGGCGTCCACGAGCAGTACTTC; size: NA; V: TRBV7-9; D: TRBD1; J: TRBJ2-7